This T cell receptor beta chain was identified during a study of shared clonotypes between healthy human individuals. Authors' data handling: Filtering differed because ImmunoSEQ produced junction-only sequences that carried no quality scores. Sequenced by immunoSEQ multiplex PCR; TCRdb stores in-frame clones only, minus some. Clonal size and the V and J genes are those of that table, whereas D and trimming came from the DNA. Of approximately 2.1 million clones listed, 90% to 95% were seen once; the top ten hold 0.39%. Germline lookup yields CDR1 SGDLS and CDR2 YYNGEE. V was cut by 4 bases and J by 6 bases, with 16 bases left in between. The CDR3 sequence is 14 residues long.

Sequences were obtained from naive CD4+ T cells from PBMCs. Subset in this sample: CD45RA+ positively selected. This sequence was found in a man younger than 30 in good health. Some clones in this sample may be carry-over from other donors' samples. V usage is TRBV9 and J usage is TRBJ1-1, with TRBD1 as a possible D gene (6 bases). The CDR3 loop is CASSQGGLGAEAFF. In DNA, the CDR3 is TGTGCCAGCAGCCAAGGGGGACTGGGCGCTGAAGCTTTCTTT.